The clone carrying this T cell receptor beta chain was counted between two and nine times. Its antigen is not identified. This sample is part of a study of cytomegalovirus exposure and HLA in healthy donors. Study-level information: Of 300 to 450 genotyped donors, 81% clustered with self-reported Caucasian donors. The study's findings and limits: Specificity for CMV antigens was confirmed in vitro for three of the CMV-associated chains.

All the people who gave samples were healthy bone marrow donors. V trimming: 2 bases; J trimming: 4 bases; junction bases outside the gene matches: 8. Germline loops: CDR1 SGDLS, CDR2 YYNGEE. This CDR3 is 16 amino acids long. Researchers ran the PCR with 60 Vbeta and 13 Jbeta primers. Measured with immunoSEQ multiplex PCR; TCRdb has only the in-frame clones, and not every one. The data show approximately 200,000 clones, about 80% seen once. Sample: PBMCs. The chain joins TRBV9 to TRBJ2-4; 8 bases line up with TRBD2. This receptor was identified in a man aged 35-49 years in good health and CMV-seronegative. This CDR3 reads CASSVLPGGPKNIQYF. CDR3 coding DNA: TGTGCCAGCAGCGTCCTTCCGGGGGGGCCTAAAAACATTCAGTACTTC.